A single count supports the clone carrying this TCR beta chain. The junction departs from the called germline gene at one end, perhaps through a read error. The roughly 17-31 mg bulk tissue piece was not sorted before simultaneous RNA and DNA extraction. Surgical resection treated primary liver carcinoma in the patients. At sampling, these chronic HBV carriers had received no treatment. Germline CDR1 SGHAT, CDR2 FQDESV (reference sequence). The length of the CDR3 is 14 residues. TCR beta cDNA was made from around 520 ng total RNA with a constant-region primer. Library construction for TCR beta comprised three nested multiplex PCR rounds performed with slightly modified ARM-PCR. In the first two PCR rounds, TRBV1-TRBV30 forward primers were paired with a C-beta reverse primer, and each round lasted about 10 cycles. TCRdb re-called the multiplex PCR reads with MiXCR, one entry per CDR3 protein. The sample has roughly 100,000 distinct CDR3 sequences; roughly 80% are singletons.

The data are from a study of tumor-infiltrating lymphocytes in primary liver carcinoma. On the study more broadly: These patients were men and women whose ages were 30 to 69 years.

Sequenced material: liver tumor tissue from sampling region 3. Subset described: tumor region T3, left-lateral pole. The chain is built from TRBV11-1 and TRBJ2-3; no reliable D call. This TCR was recovered from a man in his forties or fifties with primary liver carcinoma and hepatitis B virus infection. CDR3 nucleotide sequence: TGTGCCTACAGTCCCGGGCCAAGCACAGATACGCAGTGTTTT. Amino acids: CAYSPGPSTDTQCF.